This T cell receptor beta chain is from a study of shared T cell receptors in the human thymus. The data were produced by immunoSEQ multiplex PCR, yet TCRdb's version contains in-frame clones alone and is incomplete. Of hundreds of thousands of clones listed, approximately 89% are singletons. V was pared by 3 bases and J by 7 bases, with 14 bases between. The CDR3 has 13 residues. From germline, CDR1 is SGHDT and CDR2 YYEEEE. The same sample was also used in a study of human thymus T cells. Per that study: Thymus was obtained from resections taken during corrective heart surgery. Within thymic and blood repertoires, V and J gene usage appeared to be biased.

The source is a boy less than two years old with a congenital heart defect. Sequencing used thymocytes. The chain uses TRBV5-6 and TRBJ2-7; D is ambiguous. CDR3 sequence reads: CASSSVPSNEQYF. CDR3 sequence (DNA): TGTGCCAGCAGCTCCGTCCCCTCTAATGAGCAGTACTTC. The complete variable domain, with remaining parts taken from reference TRBV5-6 and TRBJ2-7, reads DAGVTQSPTHLIKTRGQQVTLRCSPKSGHDTVSWYQQALGQGPQFIFQYYEEEERQRGNFPDRFSGHQFPNYSSELNVNALLLGDSALYLCASSSVPSNEQYFGPGTRLTVT.